This note documents a single T cell receptor (beta chain) sequence. This clonotype was found many times. Its binding antigen is unknown. No qualities accompany the bases; no much larger clone lies one base away. The library was produced with PCR. Sequencing relied on an Illumina HiSeq 4000. Bulk TCR libraries were made following a previously described method, with the TCR primers given in Table S5. Purification of total RNA was performed with the Qiagen AllPrep DNA/RNA kit. Reads from multiple sequencing runs of the same library were pooled before analysis. From the authors' description of their analysis: Only reads with exact TCR constant sequence were kept, trimmed to 150 nt, and grouped by their 12-nt molecular barcodes. Within each barcode group, reads were sub-clustered at a 15% Levenshtein threshold, and quality-weighted consensus sequences were built per RNA molecule. Non-functional sequences were discarded, and so were lower-count sequences lying one edit away from another sequence. Barcode sub-clusters with fewer than 20% of the maximum read count were removed, based on fitting two negative binomial distributions. TCRdb reprocessed the public reads (quality trimming at Q25 with fastp, clone calling with MiXCR) and kept in-frame beta chains. Merged by CDR3 protein, the rows form single entries marked with the most common genes and DNA. The V and J calls were determined by TCRdb, not by the authors. The sample table lists over 600,000 distinct CDR3 sequences, 20% of them with a count of one. 0.85% to 0.9% of the sample comes from the top ten.

Libraries of naive CD8 T cells were built from approximately 20,000 to 1,000,000 sorted cells, with 10%, 30% or 50% of the purified RNA used. Naive CD8 T cells, defined as CD8+CD4-CCR7+CD45RA+, were FACS-sorted into RLT Plus buffer on a BD FACSAria II. To test detection sensitivity, Jurkat RNA equal to some 11 TCR copies was added to samples of about 17,000-1,100,000 naive CD8 T cells. CD8 T cells were enriched using RosetteSep CD8+ T Cell Enrichment Cocktail and Ficoll-Paque, and the enriched cells then underwent ACK red cell lysis. Germline trimming amounts to 0 bases on V and 6 bases on J, with 7 as the count of junction bases outside the gene matches. The CDR1 and CDR2 encoded by the germline V gene are LGHNA and YSLEER. From the cysteine through the phenylalanine, the CDR3 covers 16 amino acids. The DNA shown is the 48-base CDR3, in frame from base 1. The sample is drawn from a study of molecular identifiers for immune sequencing clone quantification (dated by TCRdb to 2016 to 2019). Background for the entire study: In a replicate experiment, RNA from about 20,000 or 100,000 naive CD8 T cells was split into five aliquots, four of which were sequenced. CD8 T cells were used in a methods study to benchmark molecular-identifier clustering-based TCR repertoire sequencing (MIDCIRS) and TCR RNA copy counting. General findings and caveats noted by the study authors: Highly expanded clone sizes could be underestimated if identical TCR molecules share a barcode. Naive libraries contained spiked-in Jurkat TCR RNA (approximately nine copies' worth), which is not part of the donor repertoire. Spiked-in Jurkat TCR RNA equal to a single cell's worth was reported to be detectable even within 1,100,000 naive CD8 T cells. In CMV-specific effector cells, clones with more than 20 RNA copies accounted for over 98% of molecules, whereas in naive cells such clones accounted for under 1%. Modeling indicated approximately 3 TCR RNA copies recovered per cell, compared with around 11 by digital PCR, which implies a capture efficiency of 25% to 35%. When barcode sub-clustering was omitted, TCR diversity was inflated by chimeric consensus sequences, with chimeras reaching as high as 47%.

The clonotype comes from a human donor in good health. Some libraries in this study had Jurkat cell RNA spiked in. The V and J genes are TRBV4-3 and TRBJ2-1, with TRBD1 identical over 8 junction bases. The source material was naive CD8+ T cells from blood, with Jurkat cell RNA spiked in. The cell subset or site label corresponds to: FACS-sorted CD8+CD4-CCR7+CD45RA+ naive T cells. The nucleotides read TGCGCCAGCAGCCAAGATCGGGACAGGTCCGGCAATGAGCAGTTCTTC. It translates as CASSQDRDRSGNEQFF.